Below, 3 T cell receptor beta chains from the same sample are listed, as sequenced in a study of CD8 T cells in ankylosing spondylitis. Via MiXCR, TCRdb re-called the 5' RACE reads, giving one row per CDR3 protein. Altogether about 240,000 distinct CDR3 sequences are present, less than 10% being singletons, with the ten largest covering about 6.5%. The sequenced sample was blood, either unsorted or a sorted T cell fraction (not recorded which). These receptors came from a male donor with ankylosing spondylitis or in good health (not recorded which).

This clonotype turned up a few times. CDR3 bases: TGTGCCTGGAGTGTAACCCGCACAGATACGCAGTATTTT. Residues: CAWSVTRTDTQYF. The chain is built from TRBV30 and TRBJ2-3, with D unresolved. Trimming left V 0 bases short and J 1 base short, with 5 bases between. The CDR3 covers 13 residues. Germline CDR1 and CDR2: GTSNPN and SVGIG (reference sequence).

The chain uses TRBV12-3 or TRBV12-4 and TRBJ1-5, with D uncertain. The ends were cut back, 4 bases at V and 3 bases at J, with 10 bases in the middle. This CDR3 is 14 amino acids long. The CDR3 region is CASSSSGTNQPQHF. CDR3 nucleotide sequence: TGTGCCAGCAGTTCCAGCGGTACCAATCAGCCCCAGCATTTT.

This clonotype came up many times. The chain combines TRBV29-1 with TRBJ2-3, with D perhaps given as TRBD1 or TRBD2 (5 bases each). The germline V gene has CDR1 SQVTM and CDR2 ANQGSEA. The CDR3 covers 13 residues. Deletions cut 0 bases from V and 2 bases from J, with 6 bases between. CDR3: CSVEEGPTDTQYF. DNA for the CDR3: TGCAGCGTTGAAGAGGGACCCACAGATACGCAGTATTTT.